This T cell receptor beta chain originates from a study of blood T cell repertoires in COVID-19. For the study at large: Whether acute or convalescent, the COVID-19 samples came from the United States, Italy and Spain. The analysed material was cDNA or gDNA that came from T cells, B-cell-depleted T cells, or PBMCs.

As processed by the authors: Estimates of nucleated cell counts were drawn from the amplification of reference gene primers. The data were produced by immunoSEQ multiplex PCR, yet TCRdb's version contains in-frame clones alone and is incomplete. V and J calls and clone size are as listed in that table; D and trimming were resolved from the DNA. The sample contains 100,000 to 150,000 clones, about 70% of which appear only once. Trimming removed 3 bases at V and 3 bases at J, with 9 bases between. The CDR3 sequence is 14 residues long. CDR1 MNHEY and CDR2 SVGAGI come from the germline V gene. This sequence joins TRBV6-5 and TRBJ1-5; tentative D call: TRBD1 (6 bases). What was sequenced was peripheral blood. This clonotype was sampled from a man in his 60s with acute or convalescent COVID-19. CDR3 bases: TGTGCCAGCAGTTATTCAGGGGACAATCAGCCCCAGCATTTT. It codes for CASSYSGDNQPQHF.